This entry describes one TCR beta chain. This record belongs to a study of blood T cell repertoires in COVID-19. Germline V gene lookup returns CDR1 LGHNA and CDR2 YNFKEQ. Trimming removed 1 base from V and 2 bases from J; junction bases left unmatched: 7. The CDR3 sequence is 16 residues long. Libraries were prepared by immunoSEQ multiplex PCR; TCRdb keeps only in-frame clonotypes and omits some of them. The sample holds about 200,000 clones, approximately 86% seen once. The clonotype comes from a man between 60 and 75 years old with acute or convalescent COVID-19. The chain has TRBV4-2 and TRBJ2-7; 8 bases line up with TRBD1. Sequences were obtained from peripheral blood. Written as DNA, the CDR3 is TGTGCCAGCAGCCAAGCCTCCCTACAGGGGGCCTACGAGCAGTACTTC. It is translated as CASSQASLQGAYEQYF.